This entry describes one T cell receptor beta chain. Its antigen is as yet unknown. This specimen belongs to a study of vaccination effects on CD4 cells after COVID-19. Sequencing in the ViraFEST assay came after antigen-specific CD4+ T cells had been expanded with viral peptide pools, which were used to stimulate PBMC. Isolating CD4+ T cells followed ten to eleven days of culture. The healthy vaccine recipients, who had no prior SARS-CoV-2 infection, showed negative nucleocapsid antibodies. Germline V gene sequence: CDR1 SGHRS, CDR2 YFSETQ. With 4 bases removed from V and 8 bases from J, the gap between germline ends came to 15 bases. The CDR3 contains 14 residues. Some clones are missing from TCRdb's copy, which holds only in-frame ones; the method was immunoSEQ multiplex PCR. The sample records around 45,000 clones, around 76% being singletons.

The gene calls are TRBV5-1 and TRBJ1-4; D may be TRBD1 (6 bases). The sequence was obtained from a human donor who received a COVID-19 vaccine. Sequenced here: CD4+ T cells from PBMCs cultured with SARS-CoV-2 spike peptides, sampled before COVID-19 vaccination. CDR3 region: CASSQGREGEKLFF. The CDR3 region has the DNA TGCGCCAGCAGCCAGGGGAGGGAGGGAGAAAAACTGTTTTTT.